A selection of T cell receptor beta chains follows, all from one sample in a study of T-cell memory formation after mild COVID-19. In TCRdb, the 5' RACE reads were re-called with MiXCR into one record per CDR3 protein. Of about 190,000 distinct CDR3 sequences listed, over 20% are singletons. Sequences were obtained from PBMCs or a T cell subset sorted from them (not recorded which). The receptors stem from an adult woman who had mild COVID-19 (a few samples of this study predate the infection). Cell type and time point are not known. Each CDR3 is given with its conserved first and last residue. A D gene is named only where the DNA matches it firmly. Size is omitted from some rows. Given values are once, few, many or a class for expanded clones.

CDR3nt: TGCGCCAGCAGCTTCGATCAGGGTGTGAACACTGAAGCTTTCTTT
CDR3aa: CASSFDQGVNTEAFF
len: 15
j_gene: TRBJ1-1
abundance: -
v_gene: TRBV5-1
d_gene: -

CDR3nt: TGTGCCAGCAGCCCTCGGGACACAGCTCGGGAGCAGTACTTC
CDR3aa: CASSPRDTAREQYF
len: 14
j_gene: TRBJ2-7
abundance: once
v_gene: TRBV12-3/TRBV12-4
d_gene: -

CDR3nt: TGCGCCAGCAGCTTGACTGGGAACAGGGCCTACGAGCAGTACTTC
CDR3aa: CASSLTGNRAYEQYF
len: 15
j_gene: TRBJ2-7
abundance: -
v_gene: TRBV5-1
d_gene: -

CDR3nt: TGCGCCAGCAGCCAGGGCACTGAAGCTTTCTTT
CDR3aa: CASSQGTEAFF
len: 11
j_gene: TRBJ1-1
abundance: few
v_gene: TRBV4-1
d_gene: -

CDR3nt: TGCGCCAGCAGCCAAACCGGGACTAGCGGGCCAGATACGCAGTATTTT
CDR3aa: CASSQTGTSGPDTQYF
len: 16
j_gene: TRBJ2-3
abundance: -
v_gene: TRBV4-3
d_gene: TRBD2

CDR3nt: TGTGCCAGTAGTACCTATCAGGGGGATAGTCCCTACGAGCAGTACTTC
CDR3aa: CASSTYQGDSPYEQYF
len: 16
j_gene: TRBJ2-7
abundance: few
v_gene: TRBV19
d_gene: TRBD1

CDR3nt: TGCAGTGCTAGCCTGCGGGAGCTCGCCTACGAGCAGTACTTC
CDR3aa: CSASLRELAYEQYF
len: 14
j_gene: TRBJ2-7
abundance: -
v_gene: TRBV20-1
d_gene: TRBD2

CDR3nt: TGTGCCAGCAGTGACGGGGGACTAGCGGGACCAACAGATACGCAGTATTTT
CDR3aa: CASSDGGLAGPTDTQYF
len: 17
j_gene: TRBJ2-3
abundance: few
v_gene: TRBV25-1
d_gene: TRBD2

CDR3nt: TGCAGTGCCCTAGCGGGGGGCTACGAGCAGTACTTC
CDR3aa: CSALAGGYEQYF
len: 12
j_gene: TRBJ2-7
abundance: few
v_gene: TRBV20-1
d_gene: TRBD2

CDR3nt: TGTGCCACCTCGGGACAGGGGTCATACGAGCAGTACTTC
CDR3aa: CATSGQGSYEQYF
len: 13
j_gene: TRBJ2-7
abundance: -
v_gene: TRBV10-3
d_gene: TRBD1

CDR3nt: TGTGCCACAGGGGGTAACACTGAAGCTTTCTTT
CDR3aa: CATGGNTEAFF
len: 11
j_gene: TRBJ1-1
abundance: -
v_gene: TRBV15
d_gene: -

CDR3nt: TGTGCCAGCAGTTTAGCCGGGACAGAGAACACCGGGGAGCTGTTTTTT
CDR3aa: CASSLAGTENTGELFF
len: 16
j_gene: TRBJ2-2
abundance: -
v_gene: TRBV12-3/TRBV12-4
d_gene: TRBD1

CDR3nt: TGTGCCAGCAGTTCGGGATCTAGCGGGGAGCAGTTCTTC
CDR3aa: CASSSGSSGEQFF
len: 13
j_gene: TRBJ2-1
abundance: -
v_gene: TRBV6-5
d_gene: TRBD2

CDR3nt: TGTGCCACCAGTGATTTTCGTATTCGGCCTAGCGGGAGCCGGTTGGGCTCCTACAATGAGCAGTTCTTC
CDR3aa: CATSDFRIRPSGSRLGSYNEQFF
len: 23
j_gene: TRBJ2-1
abundance: -
v_gene: TRBV24-1
d_gene: TRBD2

CDR3nt: TGTGCCAGCAGTTGGACAGCCCGGGGTCTGTACAATGAGCAGTTCTTC
CDR3aa: CASSWTARGLYNEQFF
len: 16
j_gene: TRBJ2-1
abundance: few
v_gene: TRBV27
d_gene: -

CDR3nt: TGCAGTGCTAGGGTGGAGCGGAGCACAGATACGCAGTATTTT
CDR3aa: CSARVERSTDTQYF
len: 14
j_gene: TRBJ2-3
abundance: -
v_gene: TRBV20-1
d_gene: -

CDR3nt: TGTGCCAGCAGTTACTCGTTACAGGCCGGCGAGCAGTACTTC
CDR3aa: CASSYSLQAGEQYF
len: 14
j_gene: TRBJ2-7
abundance: -
v_gene: TRBV6-5
d_gene: -

CDR3nt: TGTGCCAGCAGTTACTCGGACAGGGGACATAGCAATCAGCCCCAGCATTTT
CDR3aa: CASSYSDRGHSNQPQHF
len: 17
j_gene: TRBJ1-5
abundance: few
v_gene: TRBV6-2/TRBV6-3
d_gene: TRBD1

CDR3nt: TGTGCCACCAGTGATCCCCTGCGAGACGGGGGGAAGGAGCAGTACTTC
CDR3aa: CATSDPLRDGGKEQYF
len: 16
j_gene: TRBJ2-7
abundance: few
v_gene: TRBV24-1
d_gene: TRBD2

CDR3nt: TGTGCCAGCAGCTTAGAGGGGGTCGAAGCTTTCTTT
CDR3aa: CASSLEGVEAFF
len: 12
j_gene: TRBJ1-1
abundance: -
v_gene: TRBV7-9
d_gene: -

CDR3nt: TGTGCCAGCAGCAAAGGTGTCAAGCGGGGGGCGGGCAATGAGCAGTTCTTC
CDR3aa: CASSKGVKRGAGNEQFF
len: 17
j_gene: TRBJ2-1
abundance: -
v_gene: TRBV21-1
d_gene: -

CDR3nt: TGTGCCAGCAGCGCGCGACTAGACGCCAGGCCCTACGAGCAGTACTTC
CDR3aa: CASSARLDARPYEQYF
len: 16
j_gene: TRBJ2-7
abundance: few
v_gene: TRBV9
d_gene: -

CDR3nt: TGTGCCAGCTCTGACCGATCCTACGAGCAGTACTTC
CDR3aa: CASSDRSYEQYF
len: 12
j_gene: TRBJ2-7
abundance: -
v_gene: TRBV27
d_gene: -

CDR3nt: TGTGCCAGTAGAAGGGGCCCTGAGCAGTTCTTC
CDR3aa: CASRRGPEQFF
len: 11
j_gene: TRBJ2-1
abundance: -
v_gene: TRBV19
d_gene: -

CDR3nt: TGCGCCAGCAGCTCGGAGACAGCGAAGAACACTGAAGCTTTCTTT
CDR3aa: CASSSETAKNTEAFF
len: 15
j_gene: TRBJ1-1
abundance: few
v_gene: TRBV5-1
d_gene: -

CDR3nt: TGCGCCAGCAGCCCAGTACCCAGGGGGCTGTCCTACGAGCAGTACTTC
CDR3aa: CASSPVPRGLSYEQYF
len: 16
j_gene: TRBJ2-7
abundance: -
v_gene: TRBV4-1
d_gene: TRBD1

CDR3nt: TGCAGTGCTAGAGGGGACAGGGAGGTGAACTATGGCTACACCTTC
CDR3aa: CSARGDREVNYGYTF
len: 15
j_gene: TRBJ1-2
abundance: few
v_gene: TRBV20-1
d_gene: TRBD1

CDR3nt: TGCAGCGGGGACAGGGGCAATGAGCAGTTCTTC
CDR3aa: CSGDRGNEQFF
len: 11
j_gene: TRBJ2-1
abundance: few
v_gene: TRBV20-1
d_gene: TRBD1

CDR3nt: TGTGCCAGTAGTATAGGTACAGGGGGCTCGCTATCCTACGAGCAGTACTTC
CDR3aa: CASSIGTGGSLSYEQYF
len: 17
j_gene: TRBJ2-7
abundance: few
v_gene: TRBV19
d_gene: TRBD1